The 5 T cell receptor beta chains presented below share a single source sample, sequenced in a study of control samples from healthy donors and cancer patients. The assay was immunoSEQ multiplex PCR, and TCRdb's table has in-frame clones only and misses some. The sample consists of under 150,000 clones, roughly 92% of them appearing once. Sequenced material: blood. The receptors come from a young man in good health.

The rearrangement links TRBV28 to TRBJ2-3; tentatively, D is TRBD2 (6 bases). V lost 3 bases, J lost 2 bases, and 18 bases lay in between. The CDR3 is made up of 17 amino acids. Per the germline V gene, CDR1 is MDHEN and CDR2 is SYDVKM. The CDR3 sequence is CASSFFGGGTDTDTQYF. CDR3 nucleotide sequence: TGTGCCAGCAGTTTCTTTGGTGGCGGGACCGACACAGATACGCAGTATTTT.

The chain combines TRBV6-5 with TRBJ1-1; TRBD1 matches at 7 bases. The CDR3 is 14 residues long. J gave up 3 bases and V 6 bases, and 7 bases lay outside the gene matches. Per germline, CDR1 MNHEY and CDR2 SVGAGI. The CDR3 is CASRPGDRHTEAFF. The CDR3 DNA sequence: TGTGCCAGCAGACCCGGGGACAGACACACTGAAGCTTTCTTT.

The chain is built from TRBV28 and TRBJ1-3; possibly TRBD1 for D (6 bases). Trimming took 11 bases from V and 1 from J, leaving 15 bases between them. Germline assignment: CDR1 MDHEN and CDR2 SYDVKM. CDR3 length: 14 amino acids. CDR3 nucleotides: TGTGCCCACAGTCGGGGGGCATCTGGAAACACCATATATTTT. Its protein product is CAHSRGASGNTIYF.

The chain has TRBV28 and TRBJ2-1; D is unclear. Trimming took off 6 bases at V and 5 bases at J, with 20 bases between the two ends. The CDR3 totals 16 residues. From germline, CDR1 is MDHEN and CDR2 SYDVKM. The CDR3 DNA sequence: TGTGCCAGCAGGAGGTTAGGTCCTGAGATCCACAATGAGCAGTTCTTC. Protein: CASRRLGPEIHNEQFF. Using reference TRBV28 and TRBJ2-1 for the parts outside the CDR3, the full variable domain is DVKVTQSSRYLVKRTGEKVFLECVQDMDHENMFWYRQDPGLGLRLIYFSYDVKMKEKGDIPEGYSVSREKKERFSLILESASTNQTSMYLCASRRLGPEIHNEQFFGPGTRLTVL.

V and J are TRBV14 and TRBJ2-3; 12 bases are a match to TRBD2. The length of the CDR3 is 22 residues. Trimming took 11 bases from V and 0 from J; bases not matched to a gene: 27. The V gene's germline CDR1 is SGHDN and CDR2 FVKESK. The CDR3 here is CARKKRGRGLAGFPYSTDTQYF. The CDR3, as DNA: TGTGCCCGAAAGAAAAGAGGAAGGGGACTAGCGGGTTTCCCGTATAGCACAGATACGCAGTATTTT.